Here is one TCR beta chain with its context. No antigen is known for it. CD4+ cells of the naive, central memory, regulatory and stem cell-like memory types were sorted via CD45RO/CCR7/CD25/CD127/CD95/CD27. V shed 9 bases, J shed 7 bases, and the junction held 12 bases outside the gene matches. CDR1 and CDR2 (germline): SNHLY, FYNNEI. The CDR3 covers 15 residues. This record comes from a study of beta chain features in type 1 diabetes. Sequencing targeted expressed TCRB transcripts, as all isolated RNA had been reverse transcribed. Data came from immunoSEQ multiplex PCR; TCRdb stores just in-frame clones and leaves some out. The sample consists of a few hundred thousand clones, 15% of them appearing once. Study results and caveats: Whether HLA type influences TCRB rearrangement remained unresolved here. In every one of the four CD4+ subsets, TCRB CDR3s were moderately but significantly shorter in Type 1 diabetes patients.

The V and J genes are TRBV2 and TRBJ2-3, with 11 bases matching TRBD2. Sequenced: naive CD4+ T cells from blood. This TCR was sampled from a man aged 18 to 30 with type 1 diabetes. The CDR3 bases are TGTGCCAGTGGTCGGGGACTAGCGGACCTCAATACGCAGTATTTT. Translation: CASGRGLADLNTQYF.